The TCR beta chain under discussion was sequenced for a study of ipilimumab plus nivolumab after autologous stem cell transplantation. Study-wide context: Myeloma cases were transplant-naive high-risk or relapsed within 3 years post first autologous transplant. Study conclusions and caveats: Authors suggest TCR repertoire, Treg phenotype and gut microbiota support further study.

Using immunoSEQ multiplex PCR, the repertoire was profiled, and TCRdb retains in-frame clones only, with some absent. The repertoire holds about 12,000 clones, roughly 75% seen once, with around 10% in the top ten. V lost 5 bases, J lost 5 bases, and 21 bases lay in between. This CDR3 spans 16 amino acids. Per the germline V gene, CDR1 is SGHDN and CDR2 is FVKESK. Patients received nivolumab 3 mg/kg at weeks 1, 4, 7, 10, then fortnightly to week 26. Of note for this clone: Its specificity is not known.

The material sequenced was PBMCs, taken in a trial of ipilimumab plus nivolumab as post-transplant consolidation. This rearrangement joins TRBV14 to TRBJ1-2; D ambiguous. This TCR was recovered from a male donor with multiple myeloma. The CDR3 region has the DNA TGTGCCAGCAGCGATATAACGGACGGGGTTGGTTATGGCTACACCTTC. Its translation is CASSDITDGVGYGYTF.